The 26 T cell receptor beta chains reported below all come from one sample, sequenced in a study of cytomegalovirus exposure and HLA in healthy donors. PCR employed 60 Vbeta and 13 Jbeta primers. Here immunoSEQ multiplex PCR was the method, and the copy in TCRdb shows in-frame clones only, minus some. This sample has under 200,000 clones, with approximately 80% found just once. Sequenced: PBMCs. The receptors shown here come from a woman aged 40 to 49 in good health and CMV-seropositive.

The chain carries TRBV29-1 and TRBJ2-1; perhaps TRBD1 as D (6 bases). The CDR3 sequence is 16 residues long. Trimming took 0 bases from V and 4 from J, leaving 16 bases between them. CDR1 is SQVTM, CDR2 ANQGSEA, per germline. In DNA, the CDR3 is TGCAGCGTTGAAGAGGGTCTCTGGGGACATTACAATGAGCAGTTCTTC. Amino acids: CSVEEGLWGHYNEQFF.

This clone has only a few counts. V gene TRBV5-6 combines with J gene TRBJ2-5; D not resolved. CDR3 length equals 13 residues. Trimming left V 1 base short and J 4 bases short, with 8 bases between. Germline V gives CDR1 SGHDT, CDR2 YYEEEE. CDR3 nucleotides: TGTGCCAGCAGCTTGCTGAGAGGAGAGACCCAGTACTTC. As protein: CASSLLRGETQYF.

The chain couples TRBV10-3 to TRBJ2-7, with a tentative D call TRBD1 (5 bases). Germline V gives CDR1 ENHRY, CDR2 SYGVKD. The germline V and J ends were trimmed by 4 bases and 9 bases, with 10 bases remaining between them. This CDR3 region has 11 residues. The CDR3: CAISGAGMQYF. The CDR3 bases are TGTGCCATCAGTGGGGCAGGGATGCAGTACTTC.

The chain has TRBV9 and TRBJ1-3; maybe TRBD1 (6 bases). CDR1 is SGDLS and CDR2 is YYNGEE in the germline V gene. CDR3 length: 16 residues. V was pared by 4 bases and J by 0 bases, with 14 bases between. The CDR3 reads CASSPRGQYSGNTIYF. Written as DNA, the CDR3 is TGTGCCAGCAGCCCCAGAGGACAGTACTCTGGAAACACCATATATTTT. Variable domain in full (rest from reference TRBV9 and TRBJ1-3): DSGVTQTPKHLITATGQRVTLRCSPRSGDLSVYWYQQSLDQGLQFLIQYYNGEERAKGNILERFSAQQFPDLHSELNLSSLELGDSALYFCASSPRGQYSGNTIYFGEGSWLTVV.

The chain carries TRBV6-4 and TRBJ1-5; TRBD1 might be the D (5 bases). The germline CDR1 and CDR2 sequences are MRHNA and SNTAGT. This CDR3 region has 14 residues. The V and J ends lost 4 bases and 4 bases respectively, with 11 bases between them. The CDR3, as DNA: TGTGCCAGCAGTGTGGGCAGGGTGAATCAGCCCCAGCATTTT. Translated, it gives CASSVGRVNQPQHF.

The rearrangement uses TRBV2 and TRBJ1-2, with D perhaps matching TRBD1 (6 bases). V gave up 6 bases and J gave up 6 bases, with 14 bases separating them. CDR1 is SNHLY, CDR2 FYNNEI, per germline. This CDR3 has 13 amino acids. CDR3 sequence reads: CASSLQGLDGYTF. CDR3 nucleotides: TGTGCCAGCAGCTTACAGGGATTGGATGGCTACACCTTC. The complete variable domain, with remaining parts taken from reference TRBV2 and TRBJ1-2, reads EPEVTQTPSHQVTQMGQEVILRCVPISNHLYFYWYRQILGQKVEFLVSFYNNEISEKSEIFDDQFSVERPDGSNFTLKIRSTKLEDSAMYFCASSLQGLDGYTFGSGTRLTVV.

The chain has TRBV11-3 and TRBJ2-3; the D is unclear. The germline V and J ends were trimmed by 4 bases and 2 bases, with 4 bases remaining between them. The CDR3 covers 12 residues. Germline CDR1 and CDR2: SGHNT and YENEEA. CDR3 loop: CASSSSTDTQYF. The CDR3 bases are TGTGCCAGCAGCTCCTCCACAGATACGCAGTATTTT.

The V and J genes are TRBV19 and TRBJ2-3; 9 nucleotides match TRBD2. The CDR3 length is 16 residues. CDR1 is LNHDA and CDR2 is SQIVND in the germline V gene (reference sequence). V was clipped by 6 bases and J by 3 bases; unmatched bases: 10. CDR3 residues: CASRQGLATRTDTQYF. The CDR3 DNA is TGTGCCAGTAGGCAGGGACTAGCAACCAGAACAGATACGCAGTATTTT.

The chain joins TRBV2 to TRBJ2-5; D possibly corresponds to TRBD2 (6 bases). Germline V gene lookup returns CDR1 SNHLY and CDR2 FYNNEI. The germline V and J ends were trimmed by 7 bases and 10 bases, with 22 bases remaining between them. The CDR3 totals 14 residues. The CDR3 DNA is TGTGCCAGCACCCTGAGGGGTAGCGGCCTAAACCAGTACTTC. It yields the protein CASTLRGSGLNQYF.

CDR3 sequence reads: CASSLGTTYTGELFF. The CDR3 nucleotides are TGTGCCAGCAGCTTAGGGACTACATACACCGGGGAGCTGTTTTTT. The genes are TRBV7-2 and TRBJ2-2; TRBD2 might be the D (6 bases). This CDR3 comprises 15 residues. V lost 1 base to trimming and J lost 3 bases, with 9 bases between them. CDR1 is SGHTA and CDR2 is FQGNSA in the germline V gene.

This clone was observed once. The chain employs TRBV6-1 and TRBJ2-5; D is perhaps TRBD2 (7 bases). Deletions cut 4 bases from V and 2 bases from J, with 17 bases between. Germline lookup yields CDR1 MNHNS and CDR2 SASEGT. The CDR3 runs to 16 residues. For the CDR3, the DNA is TGTGCCAGCAGTGTGGTACGGGGAGGGGGACAAGAGACCCAGTACTTC. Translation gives CASSVVRGGGQETQYF.

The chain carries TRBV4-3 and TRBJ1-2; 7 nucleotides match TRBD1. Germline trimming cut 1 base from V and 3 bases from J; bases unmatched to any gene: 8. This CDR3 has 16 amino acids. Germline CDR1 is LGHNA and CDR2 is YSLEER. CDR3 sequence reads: CASSQAPGQRYYGYTF. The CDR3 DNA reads TGCGCCAGCAGCCAAGCCCCGGGACAGCGTTACTATGGCTACACCTTC.

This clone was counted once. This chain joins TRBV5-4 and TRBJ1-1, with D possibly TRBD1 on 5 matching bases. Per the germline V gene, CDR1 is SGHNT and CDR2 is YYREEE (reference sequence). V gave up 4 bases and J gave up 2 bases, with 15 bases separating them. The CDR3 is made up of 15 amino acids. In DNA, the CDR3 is TGTGCCAGCAGCCCCCCCAGGGCCCTAAACACTGAAGCTTTCTTT. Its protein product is CASSPPRALNTEAFF.

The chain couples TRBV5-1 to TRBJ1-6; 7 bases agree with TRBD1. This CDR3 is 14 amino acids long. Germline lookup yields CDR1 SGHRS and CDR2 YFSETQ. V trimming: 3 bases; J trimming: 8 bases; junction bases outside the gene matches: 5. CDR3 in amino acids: CASSSGQQDSPLHF. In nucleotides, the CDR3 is TGCGCCAGCAGCTCGGGACAGCAGGATTCACCCCTCCACTTT.

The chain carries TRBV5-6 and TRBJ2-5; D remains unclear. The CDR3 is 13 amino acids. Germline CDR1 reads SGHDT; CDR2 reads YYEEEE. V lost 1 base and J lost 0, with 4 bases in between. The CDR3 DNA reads TGTGCCAGCAGCTTGACATACCAAGAGACCCAGTACTTC. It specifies CASSLTYQETQYF.

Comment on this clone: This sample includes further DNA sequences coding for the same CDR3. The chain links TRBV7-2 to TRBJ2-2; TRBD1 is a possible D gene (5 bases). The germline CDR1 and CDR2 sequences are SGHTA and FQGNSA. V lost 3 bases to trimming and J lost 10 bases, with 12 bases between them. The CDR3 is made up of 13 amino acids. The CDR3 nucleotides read TGTGCCAGCAGCTTCGCAGGGTCCGTGGAGCTGTTTTTT. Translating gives CASSFAGSVELFF.

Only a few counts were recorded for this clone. This chain's CDR3 is CASTDREAYEQYF. The CDR3 nucleotides read TGTGCCAGCACGGACAGGGAAGCCTACGAGCAGTACTTC. The V and J genes are TRBV6-6 and TRBJ2-7; 8 bases align to TRBD1. Germline CDR1 reads MNHNY; CDR2 reads SVGAGI (reference sequence). The CDR3 consists of 13 residues. V was clipped by 7 bases and J by 2 bases; unmatched bases: 4.

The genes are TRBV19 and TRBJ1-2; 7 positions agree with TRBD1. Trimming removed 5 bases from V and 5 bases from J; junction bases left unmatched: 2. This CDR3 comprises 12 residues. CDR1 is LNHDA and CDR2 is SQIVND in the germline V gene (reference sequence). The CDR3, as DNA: TGTGCCAGTAGTGTGGACAGGTATGGCTACACCTTC. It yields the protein CASSVDRYGYTF.

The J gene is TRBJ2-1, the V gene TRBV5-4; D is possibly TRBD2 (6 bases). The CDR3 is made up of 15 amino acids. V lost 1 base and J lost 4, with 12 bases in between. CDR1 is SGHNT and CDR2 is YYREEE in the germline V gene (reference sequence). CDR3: CASSLSGGAYNEQFF. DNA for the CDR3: TGTGCCAGCAGCTTGTCCGGGGGAGCTTACAATGAGCAGTTCTTC.

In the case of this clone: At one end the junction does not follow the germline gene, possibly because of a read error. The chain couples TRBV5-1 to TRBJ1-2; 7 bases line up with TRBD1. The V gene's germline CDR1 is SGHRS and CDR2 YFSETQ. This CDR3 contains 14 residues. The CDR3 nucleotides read TGCGTCAGCAGCGGAGGGACAGAACATTTGGGCTACACCTTC. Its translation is CVSSGGTEHLGYTF. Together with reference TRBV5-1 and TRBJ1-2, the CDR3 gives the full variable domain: KAGVTQTPRYLIKTRGQQVTLSCSPISGHRSVSWYQQTPGQGLQFLFEYFSETQRNKGNFPGRFSGRQFSNSRSEMNVSTLELGDSALYLCVSSGGTEHLGYTFGSGTRLTVV.

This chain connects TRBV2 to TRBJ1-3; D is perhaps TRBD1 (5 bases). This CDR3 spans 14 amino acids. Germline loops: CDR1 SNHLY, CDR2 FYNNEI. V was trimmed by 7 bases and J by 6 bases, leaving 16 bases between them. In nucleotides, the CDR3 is TGTGCCAGCAAAAGACAGCAGCAGGAAAACACCATATATTTT. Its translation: CASKRQQQENTIYF.

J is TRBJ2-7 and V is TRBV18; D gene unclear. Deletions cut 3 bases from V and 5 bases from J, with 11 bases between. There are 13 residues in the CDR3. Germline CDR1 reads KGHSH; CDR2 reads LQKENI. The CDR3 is CASSPPSSDEQYF. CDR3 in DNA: TGTGCCAGCTCACCCCCATCTAGTGACGAGCAGTACTTC.

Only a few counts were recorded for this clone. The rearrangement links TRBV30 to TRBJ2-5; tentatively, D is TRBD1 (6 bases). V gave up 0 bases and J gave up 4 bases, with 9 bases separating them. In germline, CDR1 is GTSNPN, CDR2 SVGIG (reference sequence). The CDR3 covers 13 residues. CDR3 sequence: CAWSVQGAETQYF. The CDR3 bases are TGTGCCTGGAGTGTACAGGGAGCAGAGACCCAGTACTTC.

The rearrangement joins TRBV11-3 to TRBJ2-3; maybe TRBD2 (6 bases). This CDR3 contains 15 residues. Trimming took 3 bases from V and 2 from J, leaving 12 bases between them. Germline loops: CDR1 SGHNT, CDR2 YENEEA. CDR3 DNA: TGTGCCAGCAGCTTCGGAGGGGTGGCCACAGATACGCAGTATTTT. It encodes CASSFGGVATDTQYF.

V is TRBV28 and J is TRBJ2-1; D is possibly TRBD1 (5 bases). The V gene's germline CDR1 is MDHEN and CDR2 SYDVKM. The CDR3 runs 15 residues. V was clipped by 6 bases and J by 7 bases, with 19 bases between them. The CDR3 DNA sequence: TGTGCCAGCAGCCCCGTAATGGGGCTCGGAAATGAGCAGTTCTTC. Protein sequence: CASSPVMGLGNEQFF.

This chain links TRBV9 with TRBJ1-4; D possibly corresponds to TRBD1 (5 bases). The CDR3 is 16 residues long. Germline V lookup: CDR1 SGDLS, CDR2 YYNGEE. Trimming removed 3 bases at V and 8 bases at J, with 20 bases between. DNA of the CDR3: TGTGCCAGCAGCGCAAGCTCGCCAAGGGGAAGGGAAAAACTGTTTTTT. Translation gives CASSASSPRGREKLFF.